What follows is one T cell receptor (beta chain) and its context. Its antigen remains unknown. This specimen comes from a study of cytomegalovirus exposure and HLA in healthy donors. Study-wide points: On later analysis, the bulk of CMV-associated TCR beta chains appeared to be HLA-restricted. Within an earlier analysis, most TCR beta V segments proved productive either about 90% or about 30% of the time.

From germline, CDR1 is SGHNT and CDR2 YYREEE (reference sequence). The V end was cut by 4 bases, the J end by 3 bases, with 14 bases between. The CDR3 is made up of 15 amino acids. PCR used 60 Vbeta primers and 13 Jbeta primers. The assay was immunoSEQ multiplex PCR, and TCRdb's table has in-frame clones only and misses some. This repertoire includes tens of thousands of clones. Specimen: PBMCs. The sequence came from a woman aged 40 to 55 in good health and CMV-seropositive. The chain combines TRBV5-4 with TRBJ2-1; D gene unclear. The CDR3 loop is CASSMVSDIYNEQFF. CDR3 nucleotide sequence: TGTGCCAGCAGCATGGTATCAGACATCTACAATGAGCAGTTCTTC.